One and the same sample provided the 19 T cell receptor beta chains below, sequenced in a study of radiotherapy plus CTLA-4 blockade in lung cancer. The table came from immunoSEQ multiplex PCR; TCRdb's copy has only in-frame clones and leaves some out. The sample lists roughly 92,000 clones, approximately 86% seen once, with approximately 1.9% in the top ten. This specimen was peripheral blood, taken from a patient treated with radiotherapy plus ipilimumab. These receptors all stem from a human donor with non-small cell lung cancer who had a partial response to radiotherapy plus ipilimumab.

This clone was observed once. The CDR3 DNA is TGTGCCAGCAGTTTCCGACAGGGGTTGGCCGGGGAGCTGTTTTTT. Residues: CASSFRQGLAGELFF. The chain uses TRBV27 and TRBJ2-2; 8 nucleotides agree with TRBD1. This CDR3 spans 15 amino acids. Germline CDR1 and CDR2: MNHEY and SMNVEV (reference sequence). Trimming took 3 bases from V and 6 from J; bases not matched to a gene: 6.

This rearrangement joins TRBV5-1 to TRBJ1-3; tentative D call: TRBD1 (6 bases). The CDR3 consists of 14 residues. Germline V lookup: CDR1 SGHRS, CDR2 YFSETQ. Trimming cost V 0 bases and J 4 bases, with 8 bases left between them. The DNA for the CDR3 is TGCGCCAGCAGCTTGGGGGACAAAGGAAACACCATATATTTT. It codes for CASSLGDKGNTIYF.

J is TRBJ1-2 and V is TRBV28, with D perhaps TRBD1 (6 bases). Germline CDR1 is MDHEN and CDR2 is SYDVKM. V lost 5 bases to trimming and J lost 2 bases, with 15 bases between them. This CDR3 region has 15 residues. The CDR3 reads CASSIPSGTNYGYTF. As DNA, the CDR3 is TGTGCCAGCAGTATACCTTCCGGGACAAACTATGGCTACACCTTC.

A few counts support this clone. The gene calls are TRBV28 and TRBJ2-7; D is uncertain. CDR3 size: 11 residues. Germline V gene sequence: CDR1 MDHEN, CDR2 SYDVKM. Trimming took off 6 bases at V and 2 bases at J, with 5 bases between the two ends. CDR3 loop: CASSATYEQYF. CDR3 coding DNA: TGTGCCAGCAGCGCGACCTACGAGCAGTACTTC.

The sample holds a few counts of this clone. The chain carries TRBV7-9 and TRBJ2-3; 7 bases are shared with TRBD2. Per the germline V gene, CDR1 is SEHNR and CDR2 is FQNEAQ (reference sequence). With 5 bases clipped from V and 2 bases from J, the junction kept 7 bases outside the gene matches. The CDR3 sequence is 15 residues long. The CDR3 DNA follows: TGTGCCAGCAGCCAAAGCGGGGTAGTCACAGATACGCAGTATTTT. Amino acids: CASSQSGVVTDTQYF. The full variable domain, in which reference TRBV7-9 and TRBJ2-3 provide the parts outside the CDR3, is DTGVSQNPRHKITKRGQNVTFRCDPISEHNRLYWYRQTLGQGPEFLTYFQNEAQLEKSRLLSDRFSAERPKGSFSTLEIQRTEQGDSAMYLCASSQSGVVTDTQYFGPGTRLTVL.

The chain couples TRBV15 to TRBJ2-7; 9 bases are a match to TRBD1. The CDR3 loop spans 15 amino acids. Germline V CDR1 and CDR2: LNHNV, YYDKDF (reference sequence). The V and J ends lost 0 bases and 2 bases, in that order; junction bases with no gene match: 2. DNA of the CDR3: TGTGCCACCAGCAGAGAGGGGGACAGGGCCTACGAGCAGTACTTC. Translation gives CATSREGDRAYEQYF.

V and J are TRBV2 and TRBJ1-2, with TRBD1 matching 7 bases. This CDR3 is built from 13 residues. Trimming at V came to 5 bases and at J to 5 bases, leaving 5 bases not matched to a gene. Germline loops: CDR1 SNHLY, CDR2 FYNNEI. The CDR3 here is CASSLDRDYGYTF. The CDR3 nucleotides are TGTGCCAGCAGTCTCGACAGGGATTATGGCTACACCTTC.

The chain couples TRBV7-2 to TRBJ1-1; D remains unclear. There are 15 residues in the CDR3. Germline V lookup: CDR1 SGHTA, CDR2 FQGNSA. V was pared by 1 base and J by 1 base, with 10 bases between. The CDR3 is CASSLGSGGNTEAFF. In DNA, the CDR3 is TGTGCCAGCAGCTTAGGATCGGGAGGGAACACTGAAGCTTTCTTT. Variable domain in full (rest from reference TRBV7-2 and TRBJ1-1): GAGVSQSPSNKVTEKGKDVELRCDPISGHTALYWYRQSLGQGLEFLIYFQGNSAPDKSGLPSDRFSAERTGGSVSTLTIQRTQQEDSAVYLCASSLGSGGNTEAFFGQGTRLTVV.

V usage is TRBV28 and J usage is TRBJ2-7; D is uncertain. In germline, CDR1 is MDHEN, CDR2 SYDVKM. V was trimmed by 3 bases and J by 0 bases, leaving 9 bases between them. The CDR3 contains 14 residues. CDR3 bases: TGTGCCAGCAGTTTTCGGCAGGTCTCCTACGAGCAGTACTTC. Its translation: CASSFRQVSYEQYF.

The J gene is TRBJ1-1, the V gene TRBV2; D call uncertain. The CDR3 is 13 amino acids. The V end lost 6 bases, the J end lost 4 bases, and 12 bases lay between the germline ends. Germline V gene lookup returns CDR1 SNHLY and CDR2 FYNNEI. CDR3 nucleotide sequence: TGTGCCAGCAGGACAACAGCAACCACTGAAGCTTTCTTT. It encodes CASRTTATTEAFF.

A few counts support this clone. The chain carries TRBV28 and TRBJ1-1; no clear D gene. V lost 2 bases and J lost 8, with 6 bases in between. The CDR3 spans 11 residues. Germline values: CDR1 MDHEN, CDR2 SYDVKM. The CDR3 nucleotides read TGTGCCAGCAGTTTACGCGGGGAAGCTTTCTTT. This sequence encodes CASSLRGEAFF. Full variable domain (outside the CDR3, taken from reference TRBV28 and TRBJ1-1): DVKVTQSSRYLVKRTGEKVFLECVQDMDHENMFWYRQDPGLGLRLIYFSYDVKMKEKGDIPEGYSVSREKKERFSLILESASTNQTSMYLCASSLRGEAFFGQGTRLTVV.

This chain links TRBV6-5 with TRBJ1-1, with unresolved D. The germline V and J ends were trimmed by 5 bases and 1 base, with 8 bases remaining between them. The CDR3 has 13 residues. Germline V gene sequence: CDR1 MNHEY, CDR2 SVGAGI. CDR3 coding DNA: TGTGCCAGCAGTGCTCCAGAGAACACTGAAGCTTTCTTT. Residues: CASSAPENTEAFF.

The chain employs TRBV10-3 and TRBJ2-2; TRBD2 aligns across 9 bases. Germline loops: CDR1 ENHRY, CDR2 SYGVKD. The junction had 10 bases not matched to a gene; V was cut back by 1 base and J by 4 bases. The CDR3 consists of 18 residues. The CDR3 sequence: CAISEFMAAGGTTGELFF. The CDR3 DNA sequence: TGTGCCATCAGTGAGTTTATGGCAGCGGGAGGAACCACCGGGGAGCTGTTTTTT.

This clone appeared once. CDR3 DNA: TGTGCCAGCAGCTCCTATGCTAGCGGAAACACCGGGGAGCTGTTTTTT. It translates to CASSSYASGNTGELFF. The chain combines TRBV11-2 with TRBJ2-2; 7 bases agree with TRBD2. Germline V gene lookup returns CDR1 SGHAT and CDR2 FQNNGV. The CDR3 loop spans 16 amino acids. V lost 4 bases to trimming and J lost 2 bases; unmatched junction nucleotides: 7. Together with reference TRBV11-2 and TRBJ2-2, the CDR3 gives the full variable domain: EAGVAQSPRYKIIEKRQSVAFWCNPISGHATLYWYQQILGQGPKLLIQFQNNGVVDDSQLPKDRFSAERLKGVDSTLKIQPAKLEDSAVYLCASSSYASGNTGELFFGEGSRLTVL.

The chain links TRBV5-6 to TRBJ1-3; 7 nucleotides align to TRBD1. CDR3 length: 15 residues. CDR1 is SGHDT and CDR2 is YYEEEE in the germline V gene. The ends lost 3 bases at V and 4 bases at J; junction bases unmatched: 7. The CDR3 DNA sequence: TGTGCCAGCAGCTCCCTCGACAGGGCCGGAAACACCATATATTTT. This sequence encodes CASSSLDRAGNTIYF. The full variable domain, in which reference TRBV5-6 and TRBJ1-3 provide the parts outside the CDR3, is DAGVTQSPTHLIKTRGQQVTLRCSPKSGHDTVSWYQQALGQGPQFIFQYYEEEERQRGNFPDRFSGHQFPNYSSELNVNALLLGDSALYLCASSSLDRAGNTIYFGEGSWLTVV.

CDR3 sequence (DNA): TGTGCCAGCAGCCCCCTCGGACAGGGTGTGGGTACGCAGTATTTT. This translates into CASSPLGQGVGTQYF. The chain carries TRBV27 and TRBJ2-3, with TRBD1 identical over 8 bases. There are 15 residues in the CDR3. J was trimmed by 8 bases and V by 6 bases; bases with no gene match: 13. Germline CDR1 reads MNHEY; CDR2 reads SMNVEV (reference sequence).

This chain uses TRBV28 with TRBJ1-5, with 8 bases that match TRBD1. The trim removed 5 bases at V and 8 bases at J, leaving 5 bases unmatched. The length of the CDR3 is 13 residues. Germline CDR1 reads MDHEN; CDR2 reads SYDVKM. CDR3 region: CASSMDRVKPQHF. The CDR3 region has the DNA TGTGCCAGCAGTATGGACAGGGTGAAGCCCCAGCATTTT.

The CDR3 spells CASSSTSGRGEQYF. CDR3 bases: TGTGCCAGCTCATCAACTAGCGGGAGGGGTGAGCAGTACTTC. The chain recombines TRBV18 with TRBJ2-7; 13 bases are shared with TRBD2. Germline V gene sequence: CDR1 KGHSH, CDR2 LQKENI. The J segment lost 7 bases and the V segment lost 5 bases, leaving 5 bases of the junction unmatched. The CDR3 totals 14 residues.

V usage is TRBV4-2 and J usage is TRBJ2-3, with unresolved D. CDR1 and CDR2 (germline): LGHNA, YNFKEQ. This CDR3 region has 13 residues. Trimming removed 1 base at V and 8 bases at J, with 10 bases between. This chain's CDR3 is CASSQVEAATQYF. Written as DNA, the CDR3 is TGTGCCAGCAGCCAAGTCGAGGCAGCTACGCAGTATTTT.